The 32 T cell receptor beta chains listed next were all sequenced from one sample in a study of T cell responses to AZD1222 COVID-19 vaccine. Clones were sequenced by immunoSEQ multiplex PCR, and TCRdb holds only the in-frame ones, with some missing. The sample lists about 150,000 clones; 80% to 90% were seen once. The specimen was peripheral blood, collected on day 0 of AZD1222 vaccination. These receptors were taken from an adult in good health.

The rearrangement joins TRBV19 to TRBJ1-5; D is uncertain. The CDR3 totals 13 residues. Deletions cut 5 bases from V and 9 bases from J, with 14 bases between. Germline V gives CDR1 LNHDA, CDR2 SQIVND (reference sequence). The CDR3 sequence: CASSLGWEAPQHF. Here the CDR3 DNA reads TGTGCCAGTAGTCTGGGGTGGGAGGCGCCCCAGCATTTT.

The chain carries TRBV19 and TRBJ1-2, with D hard to call. The CDR3 runs to 14 residues. CDR1 is LNHDA and CDR2 is SQIVND in the germline V gene (reference sequence). Trimming removed 4 bases from V and 7 bases from J, with 16 bases in between. The CDR3 bases are TGTGCCAGTAGTAGTCCCCAGGCGGGCCCTGGCTACACCTTC. Encoded protein: CASSSPQAGPGYTF.

This clone was seen just once. The chain couples TRBV18 to TRBJ2-5; TRBD2 agrees at 9 bases. Trimming cost V 0 bases and J 0 bases; bases outside gene matches: 5. Germline V CDR1 and CDR2: KGHSH, LQKENI. The CDR3 length is 17 residues. The CDR3 region has the DNA TGTGCCAGCTCACCACCAGTAGCTAGCGGGGACCAAGAGACCCAGTACTTC. Its translation: CASSPPVASGDQETQYF.

V is TRBV27 and J is TRBJ2-7; 9 positions agree with TRBD2. The ends lost 4 bases at V and 6 bases at J; junction bases unmatched: 7. The V gene's germline CDR1 is MNHEY and CDR2 SMNVEV (reference sequence). The CDR3 has 14 amino acids. CDR3 sequence (DNA): TGTGCCAGCAGTTATGGCGGGGGGGCGCGCGAGCAGTACTTC. Protein product: CASSYGGGAREQYF.

The chain employs TRBV12-5 and TRBJ2-1; D gene ambiguous. This CDR3 has 13 residues. V lost 6 bases, J lost 2 bases, and 8 bases lay in between. CDR1 and CDR2 from the germline V gene are LGHNT and FRNRAP. The CDR3: CASGSEAYNEQFF. Here the CDR3 DNA reads TGTGCTAGTGGCAGTGAAGCCTACAATGAGCAGTTCTTC.

V gene TRBV12-3 or TRBV12-4 combines with J gene TRBJ2-2, with D possibly called TRBD1 or TRBD2 (6 bases each). The CDR3 covers 13 residues. Trimming shortened V by 7 bases and J by 3 bases, and 9 bases separated the two germline ends. CDR3 loop: CASIRGDTGELFF. For the CDR3, the DNA is TGTGCCAGCATTAGGGGGGACACCGGGGAGCTGTTTTTT.

The chain combines TRBV25-1 with TRBJ2-3; the match to TRBD1 covers 9 bases. From germline, CDR1 is MGHDK and CDR2 SYGVNS. There are 15 residues in the CDR3. The junction had 8 bases not matched to a gene; V was cut back by 6 bases and J by 4 bases. This CDR3 reads CASRSDRGIPDTQYF. CDR3 nucleotide sequence: TGTGCCAGCAGATCGGACAGGGGTATCCCAGATACGCAGTATTTT.

The J gene is TRBJ2-1, the V gene TRBV3-1 (or the pseudogene TRBV3-2); 10 positions agree with TRBD2. Germline V gives CDR1 LGHDT, CDR2 YNNKEL (reference sequence). CDR3 size: 17 residues. J gave up 7 bases and V 0 bases, and 9 bases lay outside the gene matches. Here the CDR3 DNA reads TGTGCCAGCAGCCAAGATACGAGCGGGGGGGCACATAATGAGCAGTTCTTC. It is translated as CASSQDTSGGAHNEQFF.

This chain links TRBV19 with TRBJ2-1, with D perhaps matching TRBD1 or TRBD2 (6 bases each). The length of the CDR3 is 14 residues. Between the trimmed V and J ends, which lost 3 bases and 5 bases, there was a span of 11 bases. The germline gives CDR1 LNHDA, CDR2 SQIVND (reference sequence). CDR3 coding DNA: TGTGCCAGTAGTATCGGGGGCATCAACAATGAGCAGTTCTTC. Translating it yields CASSIGGINNEQFF. The variable domain in full, completed from reference TRBV19 and TRBJ2-1, reads DGGITQSPKYLFRKEGQNVTLSCEQNLNHDAMYWYRQDPGQGLRLIYYSQIVNDFQKGDIAEGYSVSREKKESFPLTVTSAQKNPTAFYLCASSIGGINNEQFFGPGTRLTVL.

This clone was picked up one time. The rearrangement uses TRBV18 and TRBJ2-6; no clear D gene. The germline gives CDR1 KGHSH, CDR2 LQKENI. CDR3 length: 15 residues. The V gene lost 6 bases and the J gene lost 0 bases, with 9 bases spanning the gap. The CDR3 sequence is CASSPISSGANVLTF. The CDR3 DNA reads TGTGCCAGCTCGCCTATTAGCTCTGGGGCCAACGTCCTGACTTTC.

Details on this clone: The sample has other DNA sequences that encode this CDR3 too. This chain uses TRBV2 with TRBJ2-7; 12 bases agree with TRBD2. This CDR3 region has 14 residues. Germline V CDR1 and CDR2: SNHLY, FYNNEI. V dropped 6 bases and J dropped 4; count of bases not matched to a gene: 4. CDR3 bases: TGTGCCAGCAGGGCGACTAGCGGGGGTTACGAGCAGTACTTC. Translation: CASRATSGGYEQYF. Based on the CDR3 plus reference TRBV2 and TRBJ2-7, the full variable domain is EPEVTQTPSHQVTQMGQEVILRCVPISNHLYFYWYRQILGQKVEFLVSFYNNEISEKSEIFDDQFSVERPDGSNFTLKIRSTKLEDSAMYFCASRATSGGYEQYFGPGTRLTVT.

Written as DNA, the CDR3 is TGTGCCAGTGGGACCACCGATGTGCTGGGAAAACTGTTTTTT. Its translation: CASGTTDVLGKLFF. This rearrangement joins TRBV7-9 to TRBJ1-4, with a tentative D call TRBD1 (5 bases). Germline V lookup: CDR1 SEHNR, CDR2 FQNEAQ (reference sequence). The CDR3 contains 14 residues. With 9 bases removed from V and 10 bases from J, the gap between germline ends came to 21 bases.

The chain links TRBV27 to TRBJ2-7; a weak D match, TRBD1 (5 bases). Germline values: CDR1 MNHEY, CDR2 SMNVEV (reference sequence). The CDR3 consists of 15 residues. The ends were cut back, 2 bases at V and 0 bases at J, with 11 bases in the middle. The CDR3 DNA follows: TGTGCCAGCAGTTTAGCAGGGCCTAGCTCCTACGAGCAGTACTTC. Translation gives CASSLAGPSSYEQYF.

This clone was seen once. V usage is TRBV10-3 and J usage is TRBJ1-2; the D is unclear. Germline V gene data show CDR1 as ENHRY and CDR2 as SYGVKD. The length of the CDR3 is 12 residues. With 2 bases removed from V and 4 bases from J, the gap between germline ends came to 5 bases. The CDR3 sequence is CAISENSYGYTF. The CDR3 region has the DNA TGTGCCATCAGTGAGAACAGCTATGGCTACACCTTC.

The genes are TRBV18 and TRBJ2-3, with D hard to call. Germline-derived CDR1 and CDR2 are KGHSH and LQKENI. This CDR3 region has 12 residues. With 0 bases removed from V and 6 bases from J, the gap between germline ends came to 4 bases. The CDR3 DNA reads as TGTGCCAGCTCACCACCTGAGGATACGCAGTATTTT. This sequence encodes CASSPPEDTQYF.

CDR3 residues: CASSHLDADTQYF. CDR3 nucleotides: TGTGCCAGCAGCCACCTTGACGCGGATACGCAGTATTTT. The chain carries TRBV5-4 and TRBJ2-3; no clear D gene. Per germline, CDR1 SGHNT and CDR2 YYREEE (reference sequence). Trimming took off 4 bases at V and 6 bases at J, with 12 bases between the two ends. The CDR3 covers 13 residues.

V usage is TRBV10-3 and J usage is TRBJ2-7; D is perhaps TRBD2 (5 bases). The CDR3 extends over 14 amino acids. Deletions cut 4 bases from V and 0 bases from J, with 10 bases between. Germline CDR1 reads ENHRY; CDR2 reads SYGVKD. The CDR3 spells CAISGGGSSYEQYF. CDR3 sequence (DNA): TGTGCCATCAGTGGGGGTGGGAGCTCCTACGAGCAGTACTTC.

The rearrangement uses TRBV19 and TRBJ1-5; TRBD1 is a possible D gene (5 bases). Germline-derived CDR1 and CDR2 are LNHDA and SQIVND (reference sequence). V was shortened by 7 bases and J by 5 bases, with 15 bases between the two germline ends. The CDR3 runs 14 residues. The CDR3 region has the DNA TGTGCCAGTACACATGAGGGACCCTATCAGCCCCAGCATTTT. This encodes CASTHEGPYQPQHF.

A word on this clone: This CDR3 is also generated by other DNA sequences in the sample. This chain joins TRBV5-1 and TRBJ2-5, with TRBD1 as a possible D gene (8 bases). Germline CDR1 is SGHRS and CDR2 is YFSETQ. The CDR3 totals 14 residues. Trimming removed 4 bases from V and 5 bases from J, with 15 bases in between. The CDR3 DNA follows: TGCGCCAGCAGCCGTGGACAGGGAGGGGAGACCCAGTACTTC. It encodes CASSRGQGGETQYF.

This CDR3 is CASSYLIGTHPYEQYF. The CDR3 DNA follows: TGTGCCAGCAGTTACCTTATCGGGACACACCCCTACGAGCAGTACTTC. The chain employs TRBV6-2 or TRBV6-3 and TRBJ2-7; a weak D match, TRBD1 (6 bases). This CDR3 has 16 amino acids. Germline assignment: CDR1 MNHEY and CDR2 SVGEGT. Trimming cost V 2 bases and J 2 bases, with 16 bases left between them.

In this sample, this clone turned up a few times. V and J are TRBV28 and TRBJ1-1; 8 positions agree with TRBD1. Trimming took 6 bases from V and 2 from J; bases not matched to a gene: 2. Germline CDR1 MDHEN, CDR2 SYDVKM. The CDR3 contains 13 residues. As DNA, the CDR3 is TGTGCCAGCAGGCCAGGGGGCAACACTGAAGCTTTCTTT. Protein product: CASRPGGNTEAFF. The entire variable domain, with the rest obtained from reference TRBV28 and TRBJ1-1, is as follows: DVKVTQSSRYLVKRTGEKVFLECVQDMDHENMFWYRQDPGLGLRLIYFSYDVKMKEKGDIPEGYSVSREKKERFSLILESASTNQTSMYLCASRPGGNTEAFFGQGTRLTVV.

The chain couples TRBV10-3 to TRBJ1-4, with D possibly being TRBD1 (5 bases). Germline V gene lookup returns CDR1 ENHRY and CDR2 SYGVKD. The CDR3 runs to 15 residues. V was pared by 10 bases and J by 1 base, with 16 bases between. CDR3 DNA: TGTGCCACTAAATCAGGGCCCCAAACTAATGAAAAACTGTTTTTT. Translation gives CATKSGPQTNEKLFF.

J is TRBJ2-2 and V is TRBV27; 9 bases match TRBD2. The V gene's germline CDR1 is MNHEY and CDR2 SMNVEV (reference sequence). CDR3 size: 15 residues. J lost 7 bases, V lost 3 bases, and 6 bases had no gene match. The CDR3 loop reads CASSLFQREDGELFF. DNA of the CDR3: TGTGCCAGCAGTTTGTTTCAGCGGGAGGACGGGGAGCTGTTTTTT.

This chain joins TRBV7-2 and TRBJ1-2, with D perhaps TRBD1 (5 bases). V shed 5 bases and J shed 4 bases, with 11 bases lying between them. Per germline, CDR1 SGHTA and CDR2 FQGNSA. This CDR3 contains 13 residues. CDR3 amino acids: CASSPRGIYGYTF. CDR3 nucleotide sequence: TGTGCCAGCAGCCCGCGGGGGATCTATGGCTACACCTTC.

The V call is TRBV11-2, the J call TRBJ2-7; 8 bases agree with TRBD1. V dropped 3 bases and J dropped 6; count of bases not matched to a gene: 4. This CDR3 has 13 amino acids. Germline V CDR1 and CDR2: SGHAT, FQNNGV. This chain's CDR3 is CASSLGRGREQYF. The CDR3 bases are TGTGCCAGCAGCTTGGGCAGGGGGCGCGAGCAGTACTTC.

The chain recombines TRBV24-1 with TRBJ1-2; TRBD1 matches at 7 bases. The CDR3 runs to 13 residues. Germline CDR1 is KGHDR and CDR2 is SFDVKD. V lost 2 bases and J lost 6; bases outside the gene matches: 2. CDR3 protein: CATSDSDRDGYTF. The CDR3 DNA follows: TGTGCCACCAGTGATTCCGACAGGGATGGCTACACCTTC.

In this sample, this clone turned up a few times. The CDR3 here is CASSESIATEAFF. The CDR3, as DNA: TGCGCCAGCAGTGAGTCTATTGCGACTGAAGCTTTCTTT. J is TRBJ1-1 and V is TRBV10-1; D unresolved. V lost 0 bases, J lost 5 bases, and 7 bases lay in between. The CDR3 loop spans 13 amino acids. Germline loops: CDR1 WNHNN, CDR2 SYGVQD (reference sequence).

V and J are TRBV19 and TRBJ1-5; a weak D match, TRBD1 (6 bases). Germline lookup yields CDR1 LNHDA and CDR2 SQIVND (reference sequence). Trimming pared 6 bases from V and 4 bases from J, leaving 10 bases between. CDR3 length: 13 residues. The CDR3 loop reads CASRDQGNQPQHF. The CDR3 DNA is TGTGCCAGTAGGGACCAGGGGAATCAGCCCCAGCATTTT.

The J gene is TRBJ2-1, the V gene TRBV20-1; D is unclear. The V end lost 3 bases, the J end lost 3 bases, and 3 bases lay between the germline ends. The germline CDR1 and CDR2 sequences are DFQATT and SNEGSKA (reference sequence). This CDR3 has 11 residues. The DNA of the CDR3 is TGCAGTGCTAGGGTCTACAATGAGCAGTTCTTC. This gives the protein CSARVYNEQFF.

V is TRBV27 and J is TRBJ2-7, with 7 bases fitting TRBD1. Trimming cost V 4 bases and J 5 bases; bases outside gene matches: 5. CDR3 size: 13 residues. Germline CDR1 is MNHEY and CDR2 is SMNVEV (reference sequence). CDR3: CASSSHRGNEQYF. The DNA for the CDR3 is TGTGCCAGCAGTTCACACAGGGGAAACGAGCAGTACTTC.

The chain joins TRBV4-2 to TRBJ1-5; D unresolved. Trimming removed 0 bases at V and 4 bases at J, with 7 bases between. The CDR3 is 14 residues long. Germline V lookup: CDR1 LGHNA, CDR2 YNFKEQ. The CDR3 loop is CASSQDLQNQPQHF. The CDR3 DNA sequence: TGTGCCAGCAGCCAAGATCTCCAAAATCAGCCCCAGCATTTT.

This rearrangement joins TRBV7-6 to TRBJ2-5, with a weak D call TRBD2 (5 bases). Deletions cut 2 bases from V and 8 bases from J, with 15 bases between. The CDR3 length is 14 residues. CDR1 is SGHVS and CDR2 is FNYEAQ in the germline V gene. The CDR3 protein is CASSLTSGSETQYF. In DNA, the CDR3 is TGTGCCAGCAGCTTAACCTCGGGGAGTGAAACCCAGTACTTC.